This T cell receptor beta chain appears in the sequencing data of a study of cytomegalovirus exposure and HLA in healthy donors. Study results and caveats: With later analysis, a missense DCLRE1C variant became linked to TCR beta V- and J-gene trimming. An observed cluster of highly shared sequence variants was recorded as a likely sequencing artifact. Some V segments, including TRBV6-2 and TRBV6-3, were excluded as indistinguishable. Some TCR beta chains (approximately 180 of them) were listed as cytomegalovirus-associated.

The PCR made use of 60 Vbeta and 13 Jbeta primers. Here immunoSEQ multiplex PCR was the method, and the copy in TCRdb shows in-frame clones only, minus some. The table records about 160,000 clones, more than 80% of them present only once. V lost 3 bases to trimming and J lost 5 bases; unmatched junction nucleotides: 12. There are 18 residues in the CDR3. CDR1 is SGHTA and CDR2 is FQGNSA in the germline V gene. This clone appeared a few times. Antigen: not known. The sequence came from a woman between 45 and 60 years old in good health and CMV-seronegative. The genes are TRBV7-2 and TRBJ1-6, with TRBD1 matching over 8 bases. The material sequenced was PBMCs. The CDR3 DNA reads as TGTGCCAGCAGCTTTGGACAGGGCCTTACGGGTCATAATTCACCCCTCCACTTT. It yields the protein CASSFGQGLTGHNSPLHF.